One and the same sample provided the 30 T cell receptor beta chains below, sequenced in a study of shared clonotypes between healthy human individuals. TCRdb's table, derived via immunoSEQ multiplex PCR, lists solely in-frame clones and lacks some. The sample has approximately 2.3 million clones; 85% to 95% are singletons. The sequenced sample consisted of naive CD4+ T cells from PBMCs. Subset here: CD45RA+ positively selected. The receptors here all came from a young man in good health. Some clones in this sample may be carry-over from other donors' samples.

The gene calls are TRBV27 and TRBJ1-5; D gene uncertain. The CDR3 runs 16 residues. Germline V gives CDR1 MNHEY, CDR2 SMNVEV (reference sequence). Trimming stripped 4 bases from V and 11 bases from J, with 24 bases between. The CDR3 region is CASSSVLQVYPESQHF. CDR3 nucleotide sequence: TGTGCCAGCAGTTCGGTACTTCAGGTCTACCCGGAGTCCCAGCATTTT.

About this clone itself: The same CDR3 also results from other DNA sequences found in this sample. The V call is TRBV6-6, the J call TRBJ2-1; 7 bases fit TRBD2. Unmatched junction bases numbered 2, after V lost 3 bases and J lost 0 bases. The CDR3 spans 15 residues. Germline V lookup: CDR1 MNHNY, CDR2 SVGAGI (reference sequence). DNA of the CDR3: TGTGCCAGCAGTTATGGCGGGAGCTCCTACAATGAGCAGTTCTTC. This encodes CASSYGGSSYNEQFF.

This clone was seen just once. This chain links TRBV5-1 with TRBJ2-2; TRBD1 matches 7 bases. From germline, CDR1 is SGHRS and CDR2 YFSETQ. The CDR3 sequence is 15 residues long. The V segment lost 4 bases and the J segment 1 base; nucleotides outside the gene matches: 4. The CDR3 region is CASSHGQENTGELFF. The CDR3 DNA reads as TGCGCCAGCAGCCACGGACAGGAGAACACCGGGGAGCTGTTTTTT.

This clone was recorded once. The gene calls are TRBV9 and TRBJ2-2, with D perhaps being TRBD1 or TRBD2 (5 bases each). CDR1 and CDR2 (germline): SGDLS, YYNGEE. This CDR3 is built from 16 residues. Trimming took off 0 bases at V and 1 base at J, with 10 bases between the two ends. The CDR3 spells CASSVGQGVNTGELFF. CDR3 sequence (DNA): TGTGCCAGCAGCGTAGGGCAGGGAGTGAACACCGGGGAGCTGTTTTTT.

This clone turned up a few times. V is TRBV7-9 and J is TRBJ1-1, with D perhaps TRBD1 (5 bases). In germline, CDR1 is SEHNR, CDR2 FQNEAQ (reference sequence). V gave up 3 bases and J gave up 3 bases, with 11 bases separating them. The CDR3 length is 14 residues. CDR3 sequence reads: CASSFQQEDTEAFF. CDR3 bases: TGTGCCAGCAGCTTTCAACAGGAGGACACTGAAGCTTTCTTT.

This clone was observed once. The gene calls are TRBV4-1 and TRBJ1-2, with D maybe TRBD1 (6 bases). This CDR3 spans 15 amino acids. V was shortened by 1 base and J by 9 bases, with 18 bases between the two germline ends. Germline CDR1 reads MGHRA; CDR2 reads YSYEKL. DNA of the CDR3: TGCGCCAGCAGCCAAGTTTCGGACAGAGTTTTTAGCTACACCTTC. Amino acid sequence: CASSQVSDRVFSYTF.

V is TRBV14 and J is TRBJ2-1; D is uncertain. CDR1 is SGHDN and CDR2 is FVKESK in the germline V gene. V lost 3 bases to trimming and J lost 6 bases, with 12 bases between them. The CDR3 is made up of 14 amino acids. As DNA, the CDR3 is TGTGCCAGCAGCCAGGGCTTTAGTTTCAATGAGCAGTTCTTC. It is translated as CASSQGFSFNEQFF.

A remark on this clone: This sample includes further DNA sequences coding for the same CDR3. The chain recombines TRBV5-4 with TRBJ2-7; 8 nucleotides align to TRBD1. V gave up 4 bases and J gave up 0 bases; unmatched junction bases: 3. This CDR3 has 14 residues. Germline CDR1 and CDR2: SGHNT and YYREEE (reference sequence). The CDR3 nucleotides are TGTGCCAGCAGCCTAGGACAGGGCTCCTACGAGCAGTACTTC. Protein sequence: CASSLGQGSYEQYF. Combining the CDR3 with reference TRBV5-4 and TRBJ2-7 gives the whole variable domain ETGVTQSPTHLIKTRGQQVTLRCSSQSGHNTVSWYQQALGQGPQFIFQYYREEENGRGNFPPRFSGLQFPNYSSELNVNALELDDSALYLCASSLGQGSYEQYFGPGTRLTVT.

CDR3 nucleotide sequence: TGTGCCAGCAGACGCGAGGGCACCGGGGAGCTGTTTTTT. It is translated as CASRREGTGELFF. This chain uses TRBV5-4 with TRBJ2-2; a possible D gene is TRBD2 (5 bases). CDR3 length: 13 residues. CDR1 is SGHNT, CDR2 YYREEE, per germline (reference sequence). Trimming cost V 5 bases and J 4 bases, with 9 bases left between them. Combining the CDR3 with reference TRBV5-4 and TRBJ2-2 gives the whole variable domain ETGVTQSPTHLIKTRGQQVTLRCSSQSGHNTVSWYQQALGQGPQFIFQYYREEENGRGNFPPRFSGLQFPNYSSELNVNALELDDSALYLCASRREGTGELFFGEGSRLTVL.

For this clone: Distinct nucleotide sequences in the sample also encode this CDR3. The genes are TRBV6-6 and TRBJ1-2; D gene uncertain. The CDR3 is 12 amino acids. Germline values: CDR1 MNHNY, CDR2 SVGAGI (reference sequence). V shed 4 bases and J shed 2 bases, with 5 bases lying between them. The CDR3 sequence: CASSSRNYGYTF. The CDR3 region has the DNA TGTGCCAGCAGTTCCAGAAACTATGGCTACACCTTC.

The chain uses TRBV5-1 and TRBJ2-7; TRBD1 is a possible D gene (6 bases). V was shortened by 4 bases and J by 7 bases, with 21 bases between the two germline ends. CDR1 and CDR2 from the germline V gene are SGHRS and YFSETQ. The CDR3 has 15 residues. The CDR3 sequence: CASSRGPRDTEEQYF. DNA for the CDR3: TGCGCCAGCAGCCGAGGGCCCCGGGACACGGAAGAGCAGTACTTC.

This chain connects TRBV9 to TRBJ2-6, with 7 bases fitting TRBD1. Germline CDR1 is SGDLS and CDR2 is YYNGEE. J was trimmed by 4 bases and V by 0 bases; bases with no gene match: 7. The CDR3 is 17 residues long. CDR3 coding DNA: TGTGCCAGCAGCGTAGCTACAGGGGCGGTAGGGGCCAACGTCCTGACTTTC. Amino acids: CASSVATGAVGANVLTF. Drawing the rest from reference TRBV9 and TRBJ2-6, the complete variable domain is DSGVTQTPKHLITATGQRVTLRCSPRSGDLSVYWYQQSLDQGLQFLIQYYNGEERAKGNILERFSAQQFPDLHSELNLSSLELGDSALYFCASSVATGAVGANVLTFGAGSRLTVL.

This CDR3 is CASSTNRGPSYEQYF. In nucleotides, the CDR3 is TGTGCCAGCAGTACGAACAGGGGGCCCTCCTACGAGCAGTACTTC. The rearrangement uses TRBV28 and TRBJ2-7; 9 nucleotides agree with TRBD1. The V gene's germline CDR1 is MDHEN and CDR2 SYDVKM. This CDR3 spans 15 amino acids. V shed 5 bases, J shed 0 bases, and the junction held 5 bases outside the gene matches.

This clone is a singleton in its sample. The chain has TRBV5-4 and TRBJ2-1, with 9 bases lining up with TRBD2. Germline CDR1 SGHNT, CDR2 YYREEE (reference sequence). The CDR3 spans 16 residues. V dropped 4 bases and J dropped 0; count of bases not matched to a gene: 5. The CDR3 sequence is CASSAGGTSSYNEQFF. CDR3 DNA sequence: TGTGCCAGCAGCGCGGGAGGGACTAGCTCCTACAATGAGCAGTTCTTC.

The chain has TRBV19 and TRBJ1-5; a weak D match, TRBD1 (5 bases). The CDR3 has 13 amino acids. CDR1 and CDR2 (germline): LNHDA, SQIVND (reference sequence). Trimming took off 7 bases at V and 7 bases at J, with 14 bases between the two ends. As DNA, the CDR3 is TGTGCCAGTACAGGGCGGACGCGACAGCCCCAGCATTTT. Protein sequence: CASTGRTRQPQHF. The full variable domain, with the rest looked up from reference TRBV19 and TRBJ1-5, is DGGITQSPKYLFRKEGQNVTLSCEQNLNHDAMYWYRQDPGQGLRLIYYSQIVNDFQKGDIAEGYSVSREKKESFPLTVTSAQKNPTAFYLCASTGRTRQPQHFGDGTRLSIL.

The V and J genes are TRBV7-9 and TRBJ1-4; D is unresolved. CDR3 length: 14 residues. CDR1 is SEHNR, CDR2 FQNEAQ, per germline (reference sequence). The V end lost 5 bases, the J end lost 8 bases, and 15 bases lay between the germline ends. CDR3 amino acids: CASSHVTIGEKLFF. The CDR3 bases are TGTGCCAGCAGCCACGTTACTATCGGGGAAAAACTGTTTTTT.

This sequence joins TRBV7-2 and TRBJ2-3, with 7 positions matching TRBD2. Germline V gene lookup returns CDR1 SGHTA and CDR2 FQGNSA. The CDR3 is 18 amino acids. Trimming at V came to 4 bases and at J to 0 bases, leaving 13 bases not matched to a gene. The CDR3 loop reads CASSSGPSGSTSTDTQYF. The CDR3 DNA reads as TGTGCCAGCAGCTCTGGCCCTAGCGGAAGTACTAGCACAGATACGCAGTATTTT.

This clone was observed a single time. The chain employs TRBV21-1 and TRBJ2-2; the table's D call, TRBD1, was not checked against the DNA. TRBV21-1 is classified as a pseudogene. The CDR3 covers 17 residues. DNA for the CDR3: TGTGCCAGCAGCAAGGGTTGGGGCAGGGGATTCACCGGGGAGCTGTTTTTT. This sequence encodes CASSKGWGRGFTGELFF.

The chain has TRBV5-1 and TRBJ2-7, with 12 bases matching TRBD2. This CDR3 contains 16 residues. V was pared by 4 bases and J by 1 base, with 6 bases of the junction left unmatched. Germline loops: CDR1 SGHRS, CDR2 YFSETQ. CDR3 coding DNA: TGCGCCAGCAGCGTAGGGACTAGCGGGTCTTCCTACGAGCAGTACTTC. It is translated as CASSVGTSGSSYEQYF.

V and J are TRBV5-1 and TRBJ1-1; D gene unclear. CDR1 is SGHRS, CDR2 YFSETQ, per germline. Trimming removed 0 bases from V and 6 bases from J, with 15 bases in between. This CDR3 comprises 15 residues. In DNA, the CDR3 is TGCGCCAGCAGCTTGGGCCGAATCCCCGTGTCTGAAGCTTTCTTT. This gives the protein CASSLGRIPVSEAFF.

This chain uses TRBV6-4 with TRBJ2-2; a possible D gene is TRBD1 (6 bases). From germline, CDR1 is MRHNA and CDR2 SNTAGT. The ends were cut back, 6 bases at V and 3 bases at J, with 11 bases in the middle. This CDR3 region has 14 residues. This chain's CDR3 is CASRRDTYTGELFF. The CDR3, as DNA: TGTGCCAGCAGGAGGGACACCTACACCGGGGAGCTGTTTTTT.

The chain has TRBV27 and TRBJ1-2, with TRBD1 as a possible D gene (5 bases). Germline V gives CDR1 MNHEY, CDR2 SMNVEV (reference sequence). This CDR3 has 14 residues. Trimming took 6 bases from V and 0 from J, leaving 11 bases between them. This CDR3 reads CASSDRKTNYGYTF. In DNA form, the CDR3 reads TGTGCCAGCAGCGACAGAAAAACTAACTATGGCTACACCTTC.

V and J are TRBV7-8 and TRBJ1-1; D unresolved. Germline V gene lookup returns CDR1 SGHVS and CDR2 FQNEAQ. The CDR3 has 15 residues. V lost 6 bases and J 4 bases, leaving 18 bases between the germline ends. CDR3 protein: CASSLRLQGSTEAFF. The CDR3 bases are TGTGCCAGCAGTTTACGGCTACAAGGTAGCACTGAAGCTTTCTTT.

The chain couples TRBV28 to TRBJ2-7, with D maybe TRBD2 (6 bases). This CDR3 comprises 13 residues. V was trimmed by 6 bases and J by 7 bases, leaving 16 bases between them. Germline V gives CDR1 MDHEN, CDR2 SYDVKM. CDR3 region: CASRGGNAGEQYF. In nucleotides, the CDR3 is TGTGCCAGCAGAGGCGGGAATGCGGGGGAGCAGTACTTC. Full variable domain (missing parts from reference TRBV28 and TRBJ2-7): DVKVTQSSRYLVKRTGEKVFLECVQDMDHENMFWYRQDPGLGLRLIYFSYDVKMKEKGDIPEGYSVSREKKERFSLILESASTNQTSMYLCASRGGNAGEQYFGPGTRLTVT.

The chain combines TRBV28 with TRBJ1-2; 9 positions agree with TRBD1. The germline gives CDR1 MDHEN, CDR2 SYDVKM. The CDR3 contains 12 residues. With 4 bases clipped from V and 9 bases from J, the junction kept 3 bases outside the gene matches. In DNA form, the CDR3 reads TGTGCCAGCAGTTACAGGGGGCCAAGCTACACCTTC. Protein sequence: CASSYRGPSYTF.

The chain recombines TRBV19 with TRBJ1-2, with 7 bases matching TRBD1. CDR3 length equals 13 residues. Unmatched junction bases numbered 2, after V lost 5 bases and J lost 2 bases. Germline CDR1 is LNHDA and CDR2 is SQIVND (reference sequence). The CDR3: CASSLTGNYGYTF. The CDR3 DNA follows: TGTGCCAGTAGTTTGACAGGGAACTATGGCTACACCTTC.

The rearrangement links TRBV30 to TRBJ2-1; 9 bases agree with TRBD2. CDR1 GTSNPN and CDR2 SVGIG come from the germline V gene (reference sequence). With 3 bases clipped from V and 7 bases from J, the junction kept 7 bases outside the gene matches. CDR3 length: 14 amino acids. The CDR3 region is CAWRSAGGRNEQFF. The CDR3 DNA reads as TGTGCCTGGAGGAGTGCGGGAGGGCGAAATGAGCAGTTCTTC.

J is TRBJ1-2 and V is TRBV28; tentatively, D is TRBD1 (5 bases). Trimming cost V 4 bases and J 1 base, with 13 bases left between them. This CDR3 region has 15 residues. The germline V gene has CDR1 MDHEN and CDR2 SYDVKM. The CDR3 DNA is TGTGCCAGCAGTTGGGGGAGAACTCTTAACTATGGCTACACCTTC. It specifies CASSWGRTLNYGYTF.

CDR3 sequence: CASSLGWTTDTQYF. The DNA of the CDR3 is TGTGCCAGCAGCTTGGGCTGGACTACAGATACGCAGTATTTT. The chain is built from TRBV5-6 and TRBJ2-3, with D possibly being TRBD2 (5 bases). Trimming removed 0 bases from V and 3 bases from J, with 8 bases in between. Germline lookup yields CDR1 SGHDT and CDR2 YYEEEE. This CDR3 region has 14 residues.

CDR3 in amino acids: CAWNLNGAGYTF. The CDR3 DNA is TGTGCCTGGAATCTAAACGGGGCGGGCTACACCTTC. The chain couples TRBV30 to TRBJ1-2; TRBD1 might be the D (5 bases). Germline CDR1 reads GTSNPN; CDR2 reads SVGIG (reference sequence). The CDR3 extends over 12 amino acids. Trimming took 4 bases from V and 8 from J, leaving 14 bases between them.